This T cell receptor beta chain stems from a study of a mutant IDH1 vaccine in newly diagnosed glioma. Only in-frame clones appear in the TCRdb table, and some are missing; sequencing was by immunoSEQ multiplex PCR. The sample includes tens of thousands of clones, roughly 80% of them seen just once. Indicated time point: week 11, during vaccination. Each dose delivered 300 ug of mutant IDH1 20-mer peptide subcutaneously with imiquimod. A remark on this clone: Its antigen is unknown.

This CDR3 region has 15 residues. Germline values: CDR1 MNHNS, CDR2 SASEGT. J lost 3 bases, V lost 3 bases, and 6 bases had no gene match. The source is a woman aged 45-65 years with glioma. The source material was PBMCs, sampled from a glioma patient whose treatment included an IDH1 peptide vaccine. This sequence joins TRBV6-1 and TRBJ2-5; 8 bases agree with TRBD2. The CDR3 spells CASSESAGVEETQYF. The CDR3 bases are TGTGCCAGCAGTGAGTCAGCGGGGGTCGAAGAGACCCAGTACTTC.